A selection of T cell receptor beta chains follows, all from one sample in a study of cytomegalovirus exposure and HLA in healthy donors. TCRdb's table, derived via immunoSEQ multiplex PCR, lists solely in-frame clones and lacks some. The sample has under 150,000 clones; around 78% are singletons. Material: PBMCs. All receptors derive from a woman between 40 and 50 years old in good health and CMV-seropositive. CDR3s include the opening cysteine and the closing phenylalanine or tryptophan. The order of the fields is D gene, J gene, clone size, V gene, CDR3 protein, CDR3 DNA. The D gene is left open where the match is weak. A row's size may be missing; if present it is once, few, many or a size class.

TRBD1 | TRBJ2-2 | . | TRBV27 | CASRDRDRTGELFF | TGTGCCAGCCGGGACAGGGATCGGACCGGGGAGCTGTTTTTT
TRBD1 | TRBJ1-1 | . | TRBV5-1 | CASSFSTGAPEAFF | TGCGCCAGCAGCTTCTCGACAGGGGCCCCAGAAGCTTTCTTT
. | TRBJ1-5 | . | TRBV6-1 | CASSETTRQPQHF | TGTGCCAGCAGTGAGACAACGCGTCAGCCCCAGCATTTT
. | TRBJ1-5 | few | TRBV19 | CASGRGGNQPQHF | TGTGCCAGTGGCAGGGGTGGCAATCAGCCCCAGCATTTT
TRBD1 | TRBJ1-2 | . | TRBV2 | CASSEGWTGTYGYTF | TGTGCCAGCAGTGAAGGGTGGACAGGGACCTATGGCTACACCTTC
TRBD1 | TRBJ2-5 | . | TRBV7-8 | CASSLYGTGEETQYF | TGTGCCAGCAGCTTATATGGGACAGGAGAAGAGACCCAGTACTTC
. | TRBJ2-5 | once | TRBV27 | CASSPGGRETQYF | TGTGCCAGCAGCCCGGGCGGGCGGGAGACCCAGTACTTC
. | TRBJ1-1 | . | TRBV30 | CAWSSNIMNTEAFF | TGTGCCTGGAGTTCTAATATTATGAACACTGAAGCTTTCTTT
. | TRBJ2-6 | . | TRBV5-1 | CASSLVISGANVLTF | TGCGCCAGCAGCTTGGTTATCTCTGGGGCCAACGTCCTGACTTTC
TRBD2 | TRBJ2-1 | . | TRBV6-5 | CASTLAGGTYNEQFF | TGTGCCAGCACCCTAGCGGGAGGCACCTACAATGAGCAGTTCTTC
. | TRBJ1-1 | . | TRBV27 | CASSLNRNTEAFF | TGTGCCAGCAGTTTAAACAGGAACACTGAAGCTTTCTTT
. | TRBJ2-7 | . | TRBV7-6 | CASSSGMFYEQYF | TGTGCCAGCAGCTCCGGGATGTTCTACGAGCAGTACTTC
TRBD1 | TRBJ1-4 | few | TRBV7-9 | CASNRDSNEKLFF | TGTGCCAGCAACAGGGACAGTAATGAAAAACTGTTTTTT
. | TRBJ2-1 | . | TRBV7-2 | CASSLRGNEQFF | TGTGCCAGCAGCTTAAGGGGTAATGAGCAGTTCTTC
. | TRBJ2-3 | . | TRBV1 | CTSSRRVSTDTQYF | TGCACCAGCAGCCGGCGGGTTAGCACAGATACGCAGTATTTT
. | TRBJ2-2 | . | TRBV27 | CASSLRGSRRELFF | TGTGCCAGCAGTTTAAGGGGGTCCCGAAGGGAGCTGTTTTTT
TRBD2 | TRBJ2-3 | . | TRBV28 | CASSASGRGTDTQYF | TGTGCCAGCTCCGCTAGCGGGAGGGGCACAGATACGCAGTATTTT
. | TRBJ1-2 | . | TRBV19 | CASSISPGVNYGYTF | TGTGCCAGTAGTATCTCTCCCGGGGTCAACTATGGCTACACCTTC
. | TRBJ1-5 | . | TRBV6-5 | CASRQGFQPQHF | TGTGCCAGCAGACAGGGATTTCAGCCCCAGCATTTT